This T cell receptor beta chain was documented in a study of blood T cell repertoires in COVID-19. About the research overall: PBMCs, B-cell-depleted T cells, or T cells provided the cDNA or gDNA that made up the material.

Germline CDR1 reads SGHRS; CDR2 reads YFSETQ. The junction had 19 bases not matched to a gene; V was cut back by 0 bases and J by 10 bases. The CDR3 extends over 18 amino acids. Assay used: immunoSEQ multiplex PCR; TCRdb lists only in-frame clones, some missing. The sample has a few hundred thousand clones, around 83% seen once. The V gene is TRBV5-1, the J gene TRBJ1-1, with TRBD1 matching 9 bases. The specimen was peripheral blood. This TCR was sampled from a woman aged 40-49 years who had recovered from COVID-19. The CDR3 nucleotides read TGCGCCAGCAGCTTGGATAGTCTAATATGGGACAGGGATAATAGAGCTTTCTTT. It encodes CASSLDSLIWDRDNRAFF.